Below, 21 T cell receptor beta chains from the same sample are listed, as sequenced in a study of beta chain features in type 1 diabetes. Study findings and constraints: Shortening that was moderate but significant affected the TCRB CDR3s of Type 1 diabetes patients in all four CD4+ subsets.

Their target antigens are unknown. As every portion of the isolated RNA was reverse transcribed, the sequencing read expressed TCRB transcripts. Repertoires were generated with immunoSEQ multiplex PCR, while TCRdb's copy carries only in-frame clones and drops some. The top ten hold approximately 0.039% of the sample, which has hundreds of thousands of clones, over 12% seen once. Sequenced: naive CD4+ T cells from blood. These receptors all come from a man aged 18 to 29 with type 1 diabetes.

Concerning this clone: The identical CDR3 is also encoded by other nucleotide sequences in the sample. V gene TRBV14 combines with J gene TRBJ1-2; D is undetermined. Germline V CDR1 and CDR2: SGHDN, FVKESK. Trimming took off 3 bases at V and 5 bases at J, with 4 bases between the two ends. This CDR3 region has 11 residues. Here the CDR3 reads CASSQGYGYTF. The CDR3 DNA sequence: TGTGCCAGCAGCCAGGGATATGGCTACACCTTC.

The chain recombines TRBV5-4 with TRBJ1-2, with 7 positions matching TRBD1. The length of the CDR3 is 12 residues. The V and J ends lost 3 bases and 7 bases, in that order; junction bases with no gene match: 3. Germline V lookup: CDR1 SGHNT, CDR2 YYREEE (reference sequence). CDR3 loop: CASSWDSGGYTF. In DNA, the CDR3 is TGTGCCAGCAGCTGGGACAGTGGTGGCTACACCTTC.

The chain employs TRBV4-3 and TRBJ2-2; weak D call: TRBD1 (5 bases). The V gene's germline CDR1 is LGHNA and CDR2 YSLEER. Between the trimmed V and J ends, which lost 0 bases and 1 base, there was a span of 12 bases. This CDR3 has 17 amino acids. Written as DNA, the CDR3 is TGCGCCAGCAGCCAAGACGAACCAGGGAAGAACACCGGGGAGCTGTTTTTT. Translating gives CASSQDEPGKNTGELFF.

In this sample, this clone turned up a few times. The rearrangement links TRBV15 to TRBJ1-2; unclear D gene. V was pared by 1 base and J by 4 bases, with 13 bases between. The length of the CDR3 is 15 residues. Germline-derived CDR1 and CDR2 are LNHNV and YYDKDF (reference sequence). CDR3 DNA: TGTGCCACCAGCAGAGGGGAGCGGGGATCCTATGGCTACACCTTC. This translates into CATSRGERGSYGYTF.

The rearrangement links TRBV7-9 to TRBJ2-1; D call uncertain. Trimming removed 2 bases from V and 8 bases from J, with 7 bases in between. Germline V gene data show CDR1 as SEHNR and CDR2 as FQNEAQ (reference sequence). The CDR3 has 12 residues. The CDR3 here is CASSLRSDEQFF. DNA for the CDR3: TGTGCCAGCAGCTTAAGGAGCGATGAGCAGTTCTTC. Filled out from reference TRBV7-9 and TRBJ2-1, the complete variable domain reads DTGVSQNPRHKITKRGQNVTFRCDPISEHNRLYWYRQTLGQGPEFLTYFQNEAQLEKSRLLSDRFSAERPKGSFSTLEIQRTEQGDSAMYLCASSLRSDEQFFGPGTRLTVL.

The chain employs TRBV5-1 and TRBJ2-3, with 8 bases matching TRBD2. In germline, CDR1 is SGHRS, CDR2 YFSETQ. The CDR3 is made up of 15 amino acids. V shed 2 bases and J 3 bases; nucleotides not matched to a gene: 5. The CDR3 spells CASSLQREGTDTQYF. In nucleotides, the CDR3 is TGCGCCAGCAGCTTACAACGGGAGGGGACAGATACGCAGTATTTT.

This clone was seen a few times. Other DNA sequences in the same sample also yield this CDR3. V gene TRBV7-2 combines with J gene TRBJ2-3, with D possibly matching TRBD1 (6 bases). In germline, CDR1 is SGHTA, CDR2 FQGNSA. The CDR3 is 14 residues long. Trimming stripped 5 bases from V and 0 bases from J, with 9 bases between. The CDR3 is CASSPGTSTDTQYF. Written as DNA, the CDR3 is TGTGCCAGCAGCCCTGGGACAAGCACAGATACGCAGTATTTT.

This clone has a handful of counts. The chain joins TRBV7-9 to TRBJ2-5; D is tentatively TRBD1 or TRBD2 (5 bases each). Germline assignment: CDR1 SEHNR and CDR2 FQNEAQ (reference sequence). The V and J ends lost 4 bases and 3 bases respectively, with 12 bases between them. CDR3 length equals 14 residues. The CDR3 is CASSSTGGKETQYF. As DNA, the CDR3 is TGTGCCAGCAGCTCCACTGGGGGAAAAGAGACCCAGTACTTC.

This chain uses TRBV19 with TRBJ2-7, with a weak D call TRBD2 (6 bases). Trimming removed 8 bases at V and 0 bases at J, with 29 bases between. The CDR3 runs to 19 residues. The germline gives CDR1 LNHDA, CDR2 SQIVND (reference sequence). CDR3 residues: CASDVLIPGLRANSYEQYF. In nucleotides, the CDR3 is TGTGCCAGTGATGTACTAATACCGGGACTCCGAGCTAACTCCTACGAGCAGTACTTC. The whole variable domain, filled in from reference TRBV19 and TRBJ2-7, reads DGGITQSPKYLFRKEGQNVTLSCEQNLNHDAMYWYRQDPGQGLRLIYYSQIVNDFQKGDIAEGYSVSREKKESFPLTVTSAQKNPTAFYLCASDVLIPGLRANSYEQYFGPGTRLTVT.

The chain is built from TRBV5-1 and TRBJ1-1; D unresolved. From germline, CDR1 is SGHRS and CDR2 YFSETQ. This CDR3 comprises 13 residues. The V end was cut by 4 bases, the J end by 7 bases, with 14 bases between. The CDR3 nucleotides are TGCGCCAGCAGCGAAGGAAGGCAAGGTGAAGCTTTCTTT. As protein: CASSEGRQGEAFF.

The V call is TRBV18, the J call TRBJ2-1, with D unclear. Trimming shortened V by 4 bases and J by 5 bases, and 9 bases separated the two germline ends. This CDR3 has 13 amino acids. Germline V CDR1 and CDR2: KGHSH, LQKENI. As DNA, the CDR3 is TGTGCCAGCTCACTAGGAAGGGACAATGAGCAGTTCTTC. Its translation: CASSLGRDNEQFF.

This clone was counted between two and nine times. The chain joins TRBV4-2 to TRBJ1-1; 8 bases align to TRBD1. Germline CDR1 reads LGHNA; CDR2 reads YNFKEQ. Germline trimming cut 1 base from V and 9 bases from J; bases unmatched to any gene: 13. This CDR3 has 16 amino acids. CDR3 sequence reads: CASSQGGPRDRTKAFF. CDR3 in DNA: TGTGCCAGCAGCCAAGGGGGTCCCCGGGACAGGACAAAAGCTTTCTTT.

This clone has just a few counts. The chain links TRBV6-6 to TRBJ1-4; D is possibly TRBD1 (6 bases). This CDR3 contains 15 residues. Per germline, CDR1 MNHNY and CDR2 SVGAGI (reference sequence). V dropped 2 bases and J dropped 4 bases, with 11 bases sitting between them. For the CDR3, the DNA is TGTGCCAGCAGTTACGGGGGCCGTCGTAATGAAAAACTGTTTTTT. This sequence encodes CASSYGGRRNEKLFF.

The rearrangement joins TRBV4-2 to TRBJ2-2; D tentatively fits TRBD1 or TRBD2 (5 bases each). This CDR3 contains 17 residues. V was clipped by 1 base and J by 5 bases, with 17 bases between them. Germline CDR1 and CDR2: LGHNA and YNFKEQ. The CDR3 region is CASSQGLGRDETGELFF. In nucleotides, the CDR3 is TGTGCCAGCAGCCAAGGGCTGGGCAGGGACGAGACCGGGGAGCTGTTTTTT.

The rearrangement uses TRBV30 and TRBJ1-4; 7 nucleotides line up with TRBD1. The germline V gene encodes CDR1 GTSNPN and CDR2 SVGIG (reference sequence). This CDR3 comprises 16 residues. V lost 3 bases, J lost 2 bases, and 9 bases stayed unmatched. CDR3 loop: CAWSGKDRATNEKLFF. CDR3 nucleotide sequence: TGTGCCTGGAGCGGGAAAGACAGGGCTACTAATGAAAAACTGTTTTTT.

V gene TRBV5-1 combines with J gene TRBJ2-3, with D unresolved. Germline lookup yields CDR1 SGHRS and CDR2 YFSETQ. V gave up 5 bases and J gave up 0 bases, with 7 bases separating them. The CDR3 extends over 13 amino acids. As DNA, the CDR3 is TGCGCCAGCAGGCGAAGTAGCACAGATACGCAGTATTTT. Its protein product is CASRRSSTDTQYF.

This sequence joins TRBV29-1 and TRBJ2-5; 9 bases map to TRBD1. The better agreement between TRBJ2-7 and the DNA end casts doubt on the J call. Germline CDR1 and CDR2: SQVTM and ANQGSEA. This CDR3 has 12 amino acids. The DNA of the CDR3 is TGCAGCGTTGACACAGGGGGCGACGAGCAGTACTTC. Translated, it gives CSVDTGGDEQYF.

The chain recombines TRBV19 with TRBJ1-4, with 7 positions matching TRBD1. The germline gives CDR1 LNHDA, CDR2 SQIVND (reference sequence). The J segment lost 4 bases and the V segment lost 9 bases, leaving 11 bases of the junction unmatched. The CDR3 loop spans 15 amino acids. The CDR3 DNA follows: TGTGCCAGCTCGGGACAGCTGGAAATTAATGAAAAACTGTTTTTT. It specifies CASSGQLEINEKLFF. Using reference TRBV19 and TRBJ1-4 for the parts outside the CDR3, the full variable domain is DGGITQSPKYLFRKEGQNVTLSCEQNLNHDAMYWYRQDPGQGLRLIYYSQIVNDFQKGDIAEGYSVSREKKESFPLTVTSAQKNPTAFYLCASSGQLEINEKLFFGSGTQLSVL.

This chain uses TRBV6-5 with TRBJ2-1; no clear D gene. The CDR3 consists of 15 residues. The V gene's germline CDR1 is MNHEY and CDR2 SVGAGI. The V end lost 5 bases, the J end lost 1 base, and 12 bases lay between the germline ends. In DNA, the CDR3 is TGTGCCAGCAGTATCCGTAAGGAATCCTACAATGAGCAGTTCTTC. Its translation: CASSIRKESYNEQFF.

This clone was found a few times. The chain employs TRBV14 and TRBJ2-1; possible D gene TRBD2, 5 bases. Trimming shortened V by 4 bases and J by 5 bases, and 9 bases separated the two germline ends. Germline V gives CDR1 SGHDN, CDR2 FVKESK. The CDR3 runs 13 residues. The chain's CDR3 is CASSPTTHNEQFF. The CDR3 coding sequence is TGTGCCAGCAGCCCGACTACCCACAATGAGCAGTTCTTC.

The sample holds a few counts of this clone. V and J are TRBV30 and TRBJ2-7, with D perhaps TRBD2 (7 bases). The V end was cut by 0 bases, the J end by 2 bases, with 8 bases between. Germline lookup yields CDR1 GTSNPN and CDR2 SVGIG (reference sequence). There are 13 residues in the CDR3. This chain's CDR3 is CAWSVGGPYEQYF. CDR3 DNA: TGTGCCTGGAGTGTCGGGGGGCCCTACGAGCAGTACTTC.